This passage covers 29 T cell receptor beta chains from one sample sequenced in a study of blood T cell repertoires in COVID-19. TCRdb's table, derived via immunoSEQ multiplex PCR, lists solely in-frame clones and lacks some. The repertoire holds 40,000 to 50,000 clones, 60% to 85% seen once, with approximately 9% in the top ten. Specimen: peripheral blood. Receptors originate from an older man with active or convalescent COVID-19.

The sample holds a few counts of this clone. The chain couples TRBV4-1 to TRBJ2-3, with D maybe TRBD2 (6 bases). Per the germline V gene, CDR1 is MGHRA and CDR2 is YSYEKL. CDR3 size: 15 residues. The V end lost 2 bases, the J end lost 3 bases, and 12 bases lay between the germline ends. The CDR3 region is CASSQSTRPTDTQYF. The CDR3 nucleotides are TGCGCCAGCAGCCAATCGACTAGACCGACAGATACGCAGTATTTT.

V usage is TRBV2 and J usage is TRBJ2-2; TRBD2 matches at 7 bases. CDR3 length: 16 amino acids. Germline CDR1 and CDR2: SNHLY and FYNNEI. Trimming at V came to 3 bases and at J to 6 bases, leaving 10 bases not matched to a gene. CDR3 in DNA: TGTGCCAGCAGTGATTTGGGAGCGGGGAGGTCCGGGGAGCTGTTTTTT. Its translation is CASSDLGAGRSGELFF.

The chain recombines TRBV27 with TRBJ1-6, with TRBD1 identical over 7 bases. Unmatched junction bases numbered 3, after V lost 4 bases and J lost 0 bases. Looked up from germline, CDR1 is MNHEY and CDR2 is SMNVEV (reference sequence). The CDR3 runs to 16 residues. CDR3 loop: CASSYAGGSYNSPLHF. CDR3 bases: TGTGCCAGCAGTTATGCAGGGGGCTCCTATAATTCACCCCTCCACTTT.

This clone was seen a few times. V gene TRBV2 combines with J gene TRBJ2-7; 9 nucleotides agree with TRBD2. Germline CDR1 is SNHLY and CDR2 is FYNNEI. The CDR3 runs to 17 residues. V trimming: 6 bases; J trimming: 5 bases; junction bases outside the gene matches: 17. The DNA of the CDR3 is TGTGCCAGCAGGGGCCCCTGGGCGGGGGGGCAGAAGGACGAGCAGTACTTC. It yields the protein CASRGPWAGGQKDEQYF.

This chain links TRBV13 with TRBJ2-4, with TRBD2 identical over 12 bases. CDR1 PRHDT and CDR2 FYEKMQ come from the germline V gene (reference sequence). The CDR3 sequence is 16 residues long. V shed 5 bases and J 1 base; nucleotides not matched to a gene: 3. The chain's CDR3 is CASSRGLAGAKNIQYF. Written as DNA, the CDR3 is TGTGCCAGCAGCCGGGGACTAGCGGGCGCCAAAAACATTCAGTACTTC.

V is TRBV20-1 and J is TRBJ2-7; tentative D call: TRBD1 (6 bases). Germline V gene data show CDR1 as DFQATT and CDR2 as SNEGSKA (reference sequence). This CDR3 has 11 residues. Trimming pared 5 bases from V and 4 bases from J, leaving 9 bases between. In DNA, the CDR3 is TGCAGTGCTCTCAGGGGATACGAGCAGTACTTC. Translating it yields CSALRGYEQYF.

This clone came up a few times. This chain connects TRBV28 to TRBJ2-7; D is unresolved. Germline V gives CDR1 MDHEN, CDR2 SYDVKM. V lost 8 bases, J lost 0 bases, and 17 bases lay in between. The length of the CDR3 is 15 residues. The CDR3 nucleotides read TGTGCCAGCTCCGAACCCAGGTTAAGCTCCTACGAGCAGTACTTC. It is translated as CASSEPRLSSYEQYF.

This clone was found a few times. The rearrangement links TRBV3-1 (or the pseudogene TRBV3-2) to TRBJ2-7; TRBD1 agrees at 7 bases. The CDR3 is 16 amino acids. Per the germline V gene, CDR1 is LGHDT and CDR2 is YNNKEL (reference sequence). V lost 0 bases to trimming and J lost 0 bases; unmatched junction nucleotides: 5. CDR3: CASSQDPGTDSYEQYF. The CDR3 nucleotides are TGTGCCAGCAGCCAAGATCCAGGGACAGACTCCTACGAGCAGTACTTC.

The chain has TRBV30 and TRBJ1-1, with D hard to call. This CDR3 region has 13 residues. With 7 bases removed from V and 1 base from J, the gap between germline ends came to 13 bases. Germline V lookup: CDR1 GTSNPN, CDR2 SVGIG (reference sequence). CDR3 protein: CAYQRGWNTEAFF. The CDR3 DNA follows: TGTGCCTATCAACGAGGGTGGAACACTGAAGCTTTCTTT.

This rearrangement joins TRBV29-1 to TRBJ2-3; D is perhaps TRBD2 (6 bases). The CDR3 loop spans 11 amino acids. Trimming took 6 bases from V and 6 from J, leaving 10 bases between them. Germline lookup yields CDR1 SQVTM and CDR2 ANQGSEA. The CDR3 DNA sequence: TGCAGCGTAGTTCGGGAGGATACGCAGTATTTT. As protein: CSVVREDTQYF.

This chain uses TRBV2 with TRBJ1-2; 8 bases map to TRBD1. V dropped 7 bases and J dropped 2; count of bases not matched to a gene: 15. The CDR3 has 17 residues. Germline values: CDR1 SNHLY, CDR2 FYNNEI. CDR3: CASIQEVAGGSNYGYTF. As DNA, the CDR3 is TGTGCCAGCATTCAAGAGGTTGCAGGGGGCTCGAACTATGGCTACACCTTC.

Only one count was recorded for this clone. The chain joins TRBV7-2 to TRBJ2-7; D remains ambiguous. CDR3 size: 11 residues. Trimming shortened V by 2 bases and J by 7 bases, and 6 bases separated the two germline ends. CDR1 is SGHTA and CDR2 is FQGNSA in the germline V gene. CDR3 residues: CASSLLREQYF. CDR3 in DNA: TGTGCCAGCAGCTTACTGCGAGAGCAGTACTTC.

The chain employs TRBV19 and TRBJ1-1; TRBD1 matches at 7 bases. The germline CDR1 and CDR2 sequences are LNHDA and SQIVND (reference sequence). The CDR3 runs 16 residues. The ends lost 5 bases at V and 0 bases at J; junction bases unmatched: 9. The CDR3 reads CASSQPLDRLNTEAFF. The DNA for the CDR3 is TGTGCCAGTAGTCAGCCCCTGGACAGGTTGAACACTGAAGCTTTCTTT.

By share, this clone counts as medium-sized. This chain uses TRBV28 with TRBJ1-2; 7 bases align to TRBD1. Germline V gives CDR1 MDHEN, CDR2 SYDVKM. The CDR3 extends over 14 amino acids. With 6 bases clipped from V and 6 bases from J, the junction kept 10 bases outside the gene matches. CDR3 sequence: CASRQRQGSHGYTF. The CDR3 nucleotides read TGTGCCAGCAGACAAAGACAGGGTTCCCATGGCTACACCTTC.

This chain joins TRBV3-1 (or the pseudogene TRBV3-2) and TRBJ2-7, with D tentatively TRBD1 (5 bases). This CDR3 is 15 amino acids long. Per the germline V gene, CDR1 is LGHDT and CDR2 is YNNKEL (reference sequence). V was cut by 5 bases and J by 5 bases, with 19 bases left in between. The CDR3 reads CASSKMHRPLDEQYF. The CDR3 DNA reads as TGTGCCAGCAGCAAAATGCACAGGCCTCTCGACGAGCAGTACTTC.

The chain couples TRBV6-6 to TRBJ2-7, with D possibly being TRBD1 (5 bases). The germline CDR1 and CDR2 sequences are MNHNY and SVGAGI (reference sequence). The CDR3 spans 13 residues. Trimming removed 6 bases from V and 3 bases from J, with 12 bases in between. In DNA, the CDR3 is TGTGCCAGCAGGCCGGACAATTTCTACGAGCAGTACTTC. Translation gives CASRPDNFYEQYF.

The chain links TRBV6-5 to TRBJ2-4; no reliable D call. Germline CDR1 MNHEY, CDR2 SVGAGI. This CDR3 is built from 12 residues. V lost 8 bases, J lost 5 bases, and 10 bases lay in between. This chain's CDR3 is CASARMENIQYF. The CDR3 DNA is TGTGCCAGCGCGAGGATGGAAAACATTCAGTACTTC.

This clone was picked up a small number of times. For the CDR3, the DNA is TGTGCCAGCAGTCTAACTAGCGGGGGGGTGGATACGCAGTATTTT. Amino acid sequence: CASSLTSGGVDTQYF. This chain links TRBV2 with TRBJ2-3; TRBD2 aligns across 13 bases. With V trimmed by 5 bases and J by 6 bases, 5 bases remained unmatched. This CDR3 comprises 15 residues. CDR1 is SNHLY, CDR2 FYNNEI, per germline.

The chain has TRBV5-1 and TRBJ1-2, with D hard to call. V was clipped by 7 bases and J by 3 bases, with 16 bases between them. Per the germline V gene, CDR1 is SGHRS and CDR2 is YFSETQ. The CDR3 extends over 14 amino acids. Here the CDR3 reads CASSPGNEYYGYTF. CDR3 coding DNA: TGCGCCAGCTCCCCCGGGAACGAATACTATGGCTACACCTTC.

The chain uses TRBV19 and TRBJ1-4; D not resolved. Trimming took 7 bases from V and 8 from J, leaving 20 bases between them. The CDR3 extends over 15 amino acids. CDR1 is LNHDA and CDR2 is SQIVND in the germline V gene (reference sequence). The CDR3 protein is CASKTSVSNPEKLFF. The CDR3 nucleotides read TGTGCCAGTAAAACTTCTGTATCCAACCCGGAAAAACTGTTTTTT.

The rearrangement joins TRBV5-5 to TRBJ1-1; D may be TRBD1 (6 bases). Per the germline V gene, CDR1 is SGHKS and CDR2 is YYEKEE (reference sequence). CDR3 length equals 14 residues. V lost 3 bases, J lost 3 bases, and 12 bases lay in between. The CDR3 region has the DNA TGTGCCAGCAGCTCGCATCCAGGGGACACTGAAGCTTTCTTT. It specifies CASSSHPGDTEAFF.

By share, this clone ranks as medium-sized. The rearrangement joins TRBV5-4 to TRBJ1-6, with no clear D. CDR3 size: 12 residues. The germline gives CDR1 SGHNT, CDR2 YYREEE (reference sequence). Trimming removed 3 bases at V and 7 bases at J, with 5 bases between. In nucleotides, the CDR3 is TGTGCCAGCAGCTCCCAAAATTCACCCCTCCACTTT. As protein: CASSSQNSPLHF.

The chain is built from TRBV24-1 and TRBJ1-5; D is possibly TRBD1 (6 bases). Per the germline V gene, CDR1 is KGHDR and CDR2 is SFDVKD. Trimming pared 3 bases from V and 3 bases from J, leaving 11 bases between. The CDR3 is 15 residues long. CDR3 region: CATSDRQATNQPQHF. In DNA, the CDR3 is TGTGCCACCAGTGATAGACAGGCGACCAATCAGCCCCAGCATTTT.

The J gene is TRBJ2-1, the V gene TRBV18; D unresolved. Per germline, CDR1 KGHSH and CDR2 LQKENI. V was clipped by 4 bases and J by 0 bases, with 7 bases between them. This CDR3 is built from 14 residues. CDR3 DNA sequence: TGTGCCAGCTCACGTTCGGGCTCCTACAATGAGCAGTTCTTC. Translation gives CASSRSGSYNEQFF.

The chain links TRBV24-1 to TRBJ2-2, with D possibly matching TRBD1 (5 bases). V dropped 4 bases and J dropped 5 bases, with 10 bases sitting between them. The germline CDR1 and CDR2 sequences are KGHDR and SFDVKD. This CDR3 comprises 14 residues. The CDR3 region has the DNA TGTGCCACCAGTGAGAATCGACAGACCGGGGAGCTGTTTTTT. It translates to CATSENRQTGELFF.

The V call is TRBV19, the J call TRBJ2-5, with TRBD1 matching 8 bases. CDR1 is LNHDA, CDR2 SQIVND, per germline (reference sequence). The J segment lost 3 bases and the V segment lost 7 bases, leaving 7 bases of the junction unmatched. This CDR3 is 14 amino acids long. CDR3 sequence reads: CASTGRGHEETQYF. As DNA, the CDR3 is TGTGCCAGTACTGGCAGGGGGCACGAAGAGACCCAGTACTTC.

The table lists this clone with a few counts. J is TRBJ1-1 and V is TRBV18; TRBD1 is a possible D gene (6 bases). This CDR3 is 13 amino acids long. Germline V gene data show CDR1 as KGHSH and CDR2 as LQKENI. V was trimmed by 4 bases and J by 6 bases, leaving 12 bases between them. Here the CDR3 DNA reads TGTGCCAGCTCACGATACAGGGACCCTGAAGCTTTCTTT. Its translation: CASSRYRDPEAFF.

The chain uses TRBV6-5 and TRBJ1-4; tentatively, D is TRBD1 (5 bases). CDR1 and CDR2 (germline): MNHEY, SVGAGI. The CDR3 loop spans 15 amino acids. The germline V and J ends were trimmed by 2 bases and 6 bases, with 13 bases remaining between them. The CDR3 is CASSYPRGKHEKLFF. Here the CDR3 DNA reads TGTGCCAGCAGTTACCCTCGGGGGAAACATGAAAAACTGTTTTTT.

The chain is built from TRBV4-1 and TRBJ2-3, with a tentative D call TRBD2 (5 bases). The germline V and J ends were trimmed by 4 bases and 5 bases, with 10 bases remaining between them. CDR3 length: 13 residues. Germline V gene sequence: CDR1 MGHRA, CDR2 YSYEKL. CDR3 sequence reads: CASSPRGGDTQYF. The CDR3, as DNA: TGCGCCAGCAGCCCTAGAGGAGGAGATACGCAGTATTTT.